A single sample is the source of the 8 T cell receptor beta chains below, sequenced in a study of T cells in Graves' hyperthyroidism and ophthalmopathy. The CDR3 regions of TCR beta were amplified from RNA transcripts. A set of HTBI primers served as the primers for a first-round RT-PCR of the TCR CDR3. One entry per CDR3 protein results from TCRdb running MiXCR on the multiplex PCR reads. Of around 340,000 distinct CDR3 sequences listed, around 20% are singletons. The sequencing input was blood. The receptors originated from a woman between 45 and 60 years old with Graves' hyperthyroidism.

The chain is built from TRBV20-1 and TRBJ2-7; 10 nucleotides align to TRBD1. Per the germline V gene, CDR1 is DFQATT and CDR2 is SNEGSKA (reference sequence). With 3 bases clipped from V and 6 bases from J, the junction kept 8 bases outside the gene matches. CDR3 size: 14 residues. The CDR3 DNA is TGCAGTGCTAGGCACGGGACAGGGGTATCCGAGCAGTACTTC. Amino acids: CSARHGTGVSEQYF.

This clonotype showed up many times. The genes are TRBV29-1 and TRBJ2-1; 8 bases map to TRBD2. The CDR3 is made up of 18 amino acids. From germline, CDR1 is SQVTM and CDR2 ANQGSEA. V lost 6 bases, J lost 2 bases, and 18 bases stayed unmatched. The CDR3 region is CSVPMGGRSPTPYNEQFF. Here the CDR3 DNA reads TGCAGCGTCCCGATGGGCGGGAGGTCCCCTACACCCTACAATGAGCAGTTCTTC.

This clonotype has a handful of counts. The V call is TRBV29-1, the J call TRBJ2-2; D possibly corresponds to TRBD1 (6 bases). The CDR3 consists of 15 residues. V was cut by 3 bases and J by 1 base, with 12 bases left in between. CDR1 and CDR2 from the germline V gene are SQVTM and ANQGSEA. The CDR3 region is CSVEEGQKNTGELFF. CDR3 coding DNA: TGCAGCGTTGAGGAAGGACAGAAGAACACCGGGGAGCTGTTTTTT.

This clonotype was counted only a few times. The genes are TRBV5-8 and TRBJ1-3; tentatively, D is TRBD1 (5 bases). The CDR3 contains 15 residues. Germline V gene data show CDR1 as SGHTS and CDR2 as YDEGEE. V lost 4 bases to trimming and J lost 0 bases, with 11 bases between them. The CDR3 here is CASSLDISSGNTIYF. The CDR3 DNA is TGTGCCAGCAGCCTGGACATAAGCTCTGGAAACACCATATATTTT.

This clonotype showed up many times. The gene calls are TRBV12-3 or TRBV12-4 and TRBJ1-1; the D gene is possibly TRBD1 (6 bases). Trimming took 2 bases from V and 7 from J, leaving 11 bases between them. The CDR3 contains 13 residues. CDR3: CASSLQGSGEAFF. CDR3 DNA: TGTGCCAGCAGTTTACAGGGGTCGGGTGAAGCTTTCTTT.

This clonotype appeared many times. The chain is built from TRBV6-1 and TRBJ1-2; D gene ambiguous. V shed 4 bases and J shed 0 bases, with 12 bases lying between them. Germline V gene sequence: CDR1 MNHNS, CDR2 SASEGT. This CDR3 has 15 amino acids. The CDR3 coding sequence is TGTGCCAGCAGTGCGCCCGACGGACCTAACTATGGCTACACCTTC. Amino acids: CASSAPDGPNYGYTF.

This clonotype was seen many times. The rearrangement uses TRBV9 and TRBJ1-5, with 10 bases fitting TRBD1. The V gene end was trimmed by 4 bases and the J gene end by 5 bases; junction bases not matched to a gene: 6. The length of the CDR3 is 15 residues. Germline V gene sequence: CDR1 SGDLS, CDR2 YYNGEE. The CDR3 sequence is CASSTAGTGDQPQHF. In DNA form, the CDR3 reads TGTGCCAGCAGCACGGCCGGGACAGGGGATCAGCCCCAGCATTTT.

This clonotype was observed at least ten times. The genes are TRBV28 and TRBJ2-1, with 13 bases that match TRBD2. This CDR3 comprises 17 residues. J lost 6 bases, V lost 5 bases, and 10 bases had no gene match. Germline V lookup: CDR1 MDHEN, CDR2 SYDVKM. In DNA form, the CDR3 reads TGTGCCAGCAGTCCCTACAAACTAGCGGGGGGGGGCAATGAGCAGTTCTTC. Residues: CASSPYKLAGGGNEQFF.